A single sample gave rise to the 15 T cell receptor beta chains below, sequenced in a study of blood T cell repertoires in COVID-19. Here immunoSEQ multiplex PCR was the method, and the copy in TCRdb shows in-frame clones only, minus some. The sample records 270,000 or so clones, more than 75% being singletons. Sequencing input: PBMCs or T cells enriched from blood (not recorded which). Receptor source: a woman aged 40 to 49 with acute COVID-19.

The chain links TRBV5-4 to TRBJ1-1; possibly TRBD1 for D (6 bases). The CDR3 consists of 14 residues. Germline V gene sequence: CDR1 SGHNT, CDR2 YYREEE (reference sequence). The germline V and J ends were trimmed by 4 bases and 5 bases, with 15 bases remaining between them. CDR3 sequence: CASSPLQQGTEAFF. Here the CDR3 DNA reads TGTGCCAGCAGCCCACTCCAACAGGGAACTGAAGCTTTCTTT.

The rearrangement joins TRBV5-6 to TRBJ2-2; 9 bases are shared with TRBD1. Germline V lookup: CDR1 SGHDT, CDR2 YYEEEE. There are 18 residues in the CDR3. J gave up 7 bases and V 4 bases, and 17 bases lay outside the gene matches. CDR3 sequence (DNA): TGTGCCAGCAGCGAAATTTACCGGGACAGGGAGTTTGGCGGGGAGCTGTTTTTT. The encoded protein is CASSEIYRDREFGGELFF.

The rearrangement uses TRBV6-2 or TRBV6-3 and TRBJ2-1, with D tentatively TRBD2 (5 bases). Germline V lookup: CDR1 MNHEY, CDR2 SVGEGT. The CDR3 length is 15 residues. Trimming pared 4 bases from V and 8 bases from J, leaving 18 bases between. CDR3 nucleotide sequence: TGTGCCAGCAGTTCCGCGGACTCCCGAAAAGATGAGCAGTTCTTC. Translating it yields CASSSADSRKDEQFF.

The J gene is TRBJ1-6, the V gene TRBV7-2; D not resolved. Trimming left V 1 base short and J 10 bases short, with 5 bases between. This CDR3 spans 12 amino acids. Germline CDR1 and CDR2: SGHTA and FQGNSA. The CDR3 protein is CASSLDLSPLHF. The CDR3 DNA sequence: TGTGCCAGCAGCTTAGATCTCTCACCCCTCCACTTT.

The chain employs TRBV12-5 and TRBJ1-2; D not resolved. V lost 0 bases to trimming and J lost 8 bases, with 25 bases between them. Germline V gene lookup returns CDR1 LGHNT and CDR2 FRNRAP. The CDR3 has 18 residues. The CDR3 DNA follows: TGTGCTAGTGGTTTGGTAGCGGTAGGCATGGCGCCCGCGGGCGGCTACACCTTC. As protein: CASGLVAVGMAPAGGYTF.

This clone was observed a single time. This sequence joins TRBV28 and TRBJ1-1; D possibly corresponds to TRBD1 (6 bases). V shed 7 bases and J shed 1 base, with 13 bases lying between them. The CDR3 length is 14 residues. In germline, CDR1 is MDHEN, CDR2 SYDVKM. The CDR3 region is CASTTLDRNTEAFF. The CDR3 bases are TGTGCCAGCACCACTTTGGACAGGAACACTGAAGCTTTCTTT.

The V call is TRBV19, the J call TRBJ1-1; 8 bases match TRBD1. CDR3 length: 12 residues. V dropped 5 bases and J dropped 8; count of bases not matched to a gene: 4. CDR1 is LNHDA and CDR2 is SQIVND in the germline V gene (reference sequence). The CDR3 DNA sequence: TGTGCCAGTAGTCCAGGGGGCGGGGAAGCTTTCTTT. Its translation is CASSPGGGEAFF.

For the CDR3, the DNA is TGTGCCAGCAGCCCCACAGGGACAGGGACGGGAGAGCAGTTCTTC. This encodes CASSPTGTGTGEQFF. This sequence joins TRBV3-1 (or the pseudogene TRBV3-2) and TRBJ2-1, with 9 nucleotides matching TRBD1. V lost 4 bases to trimming and J lost 10 bases; unmatched junction nucleotides: 11. CDR1 LGHDT and CDR2 YNNKEL come from the germline V gene (reference sequence). The CDR3 consists of 15 residues.

The gene calls are TRBV24-1 and TRBJ2-2, with TRBD2 as a possible D gene (6 bases). V lost 3 bases, J lost 7 bases, and 20 bases lay in between. Germline values: CDR1 KGHDR, CDR2 SFDVKD. The CDR3 consists of 17 residues. CDR3 amino acids: CATSDPEGGGVVGELFF. CDR3 nucleotides: TGTGCCACCAGTGATCCGGAGGGAGGAGGGGTAGTCGGGGAGCTGTTTTTT.

This chain's CDR3 is CASSRGTGHTEAFF. CDR3 DNA sequence: TGTGCCAGCAGCCGCGGGACAGGGCATACTGAAGCTTTCTTT. The chain joins TRBV6-5 to TRBJ1-1; 9 bases agree with TRBD1. Germline trimming cut 6 bases from V and 5 bases from J; bases unmatched to any gene: 7. The CDR3 is made up of 14 amino acids. In germline, CDR1 is MNHEY, CDR2 SVGAGI.

This clone was counted between two and nine times. Here the CDR3 reads CASSWGPYEQYF. DNA of the CDR3: TGTGCCAGCAGCTGGGGCCCCTACGAGCAGTACTTC. The rearrangement joins TRBV7-8 to TRBJ2-7; perhaps TRBD1 as D (5 bases). Trimming removed 4 bases at V and 2 bases at J, with 6 bases between. Germline loops: CDR1 SGHVS, CDR2 FQNEAQ. This CDR3 has 12 amino acids.

The chain links TRBV7-2 to TRBJ2-7; 7 bases map to TRBD1. The germline V gene has CDR1 SGHTA and CDR2 FQGNSA. The length of the CDR3 is 14 residues. J lost 7 bases, V lost 1 base, and 7 bases had no gene match. The CDR3 loop is CASSLDTGAREQYF. The DNA of the CDR3 is TGTGCCAGCAGCTTAGATACAGGGGCGAGGGAGCAGTACTTC.

The chain combines TRBV7-9 with TRBJ1-4; the match to TRBD1 covers 8 bases. Germline-derived CDR1 and CDR2 are SEHNR and FQNEAQ (reference sequence). V lost 3 bases and J lost 7; bases outside the gene matches: 10. CDR3 length: 16 residues. Here the CDR3 reads CASSFQGARLGEKLFF. The CDR3 nucleotides are TGTGCCAGCAGCTTTCAGGGGGCGCGTCTCGGTGAAAAACTGTTTTTT.

This chain links TRBV28 with TRBJ1-5; 7 bases align to TRBD1. Germline V lookup: CDR1 MDHEN, CDR2 SYDVKM. There are 16 residues in the CDR3. J gave up 4 bases and V 7 bases, and 13 bases lay outside the gene matches. The CDR3 DNA reads as TGTGCCAGCATCACTTCTTTAGGACAGGAGAATCAGCCCCAGCATTTT. It yields the protein CASITSLGQENQPQHF.

In its sample, this clone was seen once. The CDR3 spells CASSLTSASYEQYF. The CDR3 region has the DNA TGTGCCAGCAGCTTAACTAGTGCCAGCTACGAGCAGTACTTC. The V call is TRBV7-9, the J call TRBJ2-7, with a weak D call TRBD2 (5 bases). Deletions cut 2 bases from V and 3 bases from J, with 11 bases between. The CDR3 is 14 amino acids. Germline CDR1 and CDR2: SEHNR and FQNEAQ (reference sequence).